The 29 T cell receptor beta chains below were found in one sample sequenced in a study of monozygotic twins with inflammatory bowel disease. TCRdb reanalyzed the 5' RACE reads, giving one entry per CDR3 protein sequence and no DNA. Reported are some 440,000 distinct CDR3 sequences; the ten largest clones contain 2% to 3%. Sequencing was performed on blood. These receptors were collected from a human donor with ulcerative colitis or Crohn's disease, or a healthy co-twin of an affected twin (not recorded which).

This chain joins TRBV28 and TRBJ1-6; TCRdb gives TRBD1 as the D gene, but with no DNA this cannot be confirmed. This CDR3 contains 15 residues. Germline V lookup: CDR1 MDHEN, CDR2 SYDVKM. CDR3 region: CASSTPGAGNSPLHF.

This CDR3 reads CASSQAVQSSQPQHF. This chain links TRBV3-1 with TRBJ1-5. This CDR3 has 15 amino acids. Germline V gene lookup returns CDR1 LGHDT and CDR2 YNNKEL (reference sequence).

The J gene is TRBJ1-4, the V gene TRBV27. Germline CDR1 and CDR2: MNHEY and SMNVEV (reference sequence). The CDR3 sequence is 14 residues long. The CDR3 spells CASSFFGVNEKLFF.

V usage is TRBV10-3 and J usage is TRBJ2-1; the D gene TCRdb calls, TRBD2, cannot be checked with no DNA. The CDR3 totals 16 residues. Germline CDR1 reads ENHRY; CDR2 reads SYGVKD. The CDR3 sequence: CAISEILPEDTGEQFF.

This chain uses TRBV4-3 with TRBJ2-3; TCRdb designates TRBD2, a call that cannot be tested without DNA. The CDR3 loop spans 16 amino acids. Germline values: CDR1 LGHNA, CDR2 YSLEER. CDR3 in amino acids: CASSPLLAGVGDTQYF.

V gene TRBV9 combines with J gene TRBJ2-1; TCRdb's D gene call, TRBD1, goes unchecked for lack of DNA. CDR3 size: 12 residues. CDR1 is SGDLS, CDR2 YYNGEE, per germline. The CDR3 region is CASGGAWNEQFF.

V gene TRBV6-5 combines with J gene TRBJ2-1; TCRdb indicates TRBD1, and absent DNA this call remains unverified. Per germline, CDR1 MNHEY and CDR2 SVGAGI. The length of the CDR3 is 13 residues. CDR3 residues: CASSPPLGDEQFF.

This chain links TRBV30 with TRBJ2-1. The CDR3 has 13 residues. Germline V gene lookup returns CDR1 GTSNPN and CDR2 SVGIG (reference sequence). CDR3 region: CAWSVLLNNEQFF.

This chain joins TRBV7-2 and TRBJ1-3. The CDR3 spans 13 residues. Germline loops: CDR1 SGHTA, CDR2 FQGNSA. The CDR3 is CASSDRGPLPRYF.

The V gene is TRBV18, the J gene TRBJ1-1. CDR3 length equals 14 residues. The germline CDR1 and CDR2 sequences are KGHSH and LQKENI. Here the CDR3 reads CASSPFLGNTEAFF.

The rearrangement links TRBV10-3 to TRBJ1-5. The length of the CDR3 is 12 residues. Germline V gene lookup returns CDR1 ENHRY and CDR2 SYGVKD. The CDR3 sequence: CAISESEQPQHF.

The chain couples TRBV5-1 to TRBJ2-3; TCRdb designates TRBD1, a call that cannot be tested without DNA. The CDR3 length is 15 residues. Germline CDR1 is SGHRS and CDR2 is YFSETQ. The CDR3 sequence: CASRLLAPLTDTQYF.

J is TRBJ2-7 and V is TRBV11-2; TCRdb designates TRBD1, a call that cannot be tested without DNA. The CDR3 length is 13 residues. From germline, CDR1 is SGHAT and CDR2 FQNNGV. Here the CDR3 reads CASSRVGGYEQYF.

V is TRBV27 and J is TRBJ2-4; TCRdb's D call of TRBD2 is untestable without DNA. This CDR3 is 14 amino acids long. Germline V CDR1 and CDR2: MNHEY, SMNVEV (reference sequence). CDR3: CASSLTGLPNIQYF.

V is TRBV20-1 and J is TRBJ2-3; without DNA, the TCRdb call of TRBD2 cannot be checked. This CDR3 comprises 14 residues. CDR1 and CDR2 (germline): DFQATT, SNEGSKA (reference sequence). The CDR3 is CSALAVVSTDTQYF.

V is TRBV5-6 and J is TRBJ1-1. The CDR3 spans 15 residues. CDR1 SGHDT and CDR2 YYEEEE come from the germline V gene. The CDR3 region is CASSLPRTMNTEAFF. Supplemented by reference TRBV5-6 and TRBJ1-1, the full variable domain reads DAGVTQSPTHLIKTRGQQVTLRCSPKSGHDTVSWYQQALGQGPQFIFQYYEEEERQRGNFPDRFSGHQFPNYSSELNVNALLLGDSALYLCASSLPRTMNTEAFFGQGTRLTVV.

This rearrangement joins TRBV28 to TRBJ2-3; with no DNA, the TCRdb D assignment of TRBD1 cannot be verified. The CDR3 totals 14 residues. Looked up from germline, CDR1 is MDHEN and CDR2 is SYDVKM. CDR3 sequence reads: CASTRPDFTDTQYF.

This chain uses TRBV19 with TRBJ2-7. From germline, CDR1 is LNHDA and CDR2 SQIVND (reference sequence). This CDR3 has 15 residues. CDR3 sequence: CASSIELRSPYEQYF.

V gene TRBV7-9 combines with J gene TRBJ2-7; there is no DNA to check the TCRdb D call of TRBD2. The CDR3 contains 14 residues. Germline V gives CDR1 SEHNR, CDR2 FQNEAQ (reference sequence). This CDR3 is CASSSLVGGYEQYF.

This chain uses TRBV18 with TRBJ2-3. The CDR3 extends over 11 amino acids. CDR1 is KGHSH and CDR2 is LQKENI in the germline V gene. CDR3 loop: CASSPPDTQYF.

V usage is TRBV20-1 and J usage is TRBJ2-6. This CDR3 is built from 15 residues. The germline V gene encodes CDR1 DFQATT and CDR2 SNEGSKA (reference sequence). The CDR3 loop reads CSARDSRSGANVLTF.

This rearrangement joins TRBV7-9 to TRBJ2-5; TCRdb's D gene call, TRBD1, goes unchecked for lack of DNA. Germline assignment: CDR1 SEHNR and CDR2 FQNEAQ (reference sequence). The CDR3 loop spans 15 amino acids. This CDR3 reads CASSLSGGREETQYF.

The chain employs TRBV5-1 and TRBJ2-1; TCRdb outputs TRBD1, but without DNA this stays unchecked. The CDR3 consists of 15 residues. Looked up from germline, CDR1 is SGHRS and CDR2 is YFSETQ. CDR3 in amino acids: CASSVRTEYYNEQFF.

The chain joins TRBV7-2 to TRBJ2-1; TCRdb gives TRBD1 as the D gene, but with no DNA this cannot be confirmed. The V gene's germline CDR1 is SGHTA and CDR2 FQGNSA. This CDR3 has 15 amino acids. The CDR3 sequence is CASSADRGRYNEQFF.

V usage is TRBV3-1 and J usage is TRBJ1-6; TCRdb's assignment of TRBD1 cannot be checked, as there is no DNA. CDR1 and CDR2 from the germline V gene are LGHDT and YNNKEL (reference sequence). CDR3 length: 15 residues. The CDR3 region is CASSQGAGIDSPLHF.

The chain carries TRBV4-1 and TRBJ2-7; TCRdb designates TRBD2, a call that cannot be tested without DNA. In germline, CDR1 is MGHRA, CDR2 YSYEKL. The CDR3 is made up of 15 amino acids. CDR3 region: CASSQAEGAGYEQYF.

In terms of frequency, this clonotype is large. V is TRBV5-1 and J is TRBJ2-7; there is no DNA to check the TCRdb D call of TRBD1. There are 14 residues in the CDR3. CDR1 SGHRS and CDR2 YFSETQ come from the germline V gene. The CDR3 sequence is CASSYSGQRDEQYF.

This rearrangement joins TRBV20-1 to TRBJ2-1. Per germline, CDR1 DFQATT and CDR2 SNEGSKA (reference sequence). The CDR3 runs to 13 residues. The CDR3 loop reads CSARWRAYNEQFF.

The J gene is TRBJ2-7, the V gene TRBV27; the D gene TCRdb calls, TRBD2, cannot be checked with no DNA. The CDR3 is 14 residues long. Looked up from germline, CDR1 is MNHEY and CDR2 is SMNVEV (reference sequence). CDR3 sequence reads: CASSPGPPRDEQYF.